Given below is one T cell receptor (beta chain) in context. Its target antigen remains unknown. Qualities for individual bases were not recorded, and no much larger clone is one base off. From the cysteine through the phenylalanine, the CDR3 covers 16 amino acids. Kept here is only the CDR3 DNA, which spans 48 bases and is read in frame from base 1. Compared with germline, V lacks 4 bases and J lacks 1 base; bases without a gene match: 10. In the germline V gene, CDR1 corresponds to SGHRS and CDR2 to YFSETQ. This record comes from a study of blood T cell repertoires in COVID-19 (dated by TCRdb to between 2020 and 2021). In terms of the full investigation: Samples from collaborators originated in the United States, Italy and Spain and spanned both the acute and convalescent phases of COVID-19. Where available, HLA class I and class II types were obtained from metadata supplied by the sample provider rather than from assay-based typing. Samples came from the ongoing ImmuneRACE study (first 160 participants) plus 1,254 subjects from 6 global collaborators. The prospective study material was composed of cDNA or gDNA derived from T cells, B-cell-depleted T cells, or PBMCs. The repertoires were made available in a free public database intended to serve as a resource for research on the immune response to SARS-CoV-2. Deeply sampled blood TCRbeta repertoires from subjects exposed to, actively infected with, or recovered from COVID-19 were included in the dataset. A de-identified subject ID, COVID-19 status, age in years and sex were almost always included in the sample metadata.

TCRbeta CDR3 regions were amplified from genomic DNA by means of the immunoSEQ Assay, a bias-controlled multiplex PCR. As for the original processing: The number of nucleated cells in each sample was estimated by amplification of reference gene primers within the assay. To quantify the absolute abundance of each unique TCRbeta CDR3 rearrangement, sequence reads were collapsed and filtered. For each sample, productive Simpson clonality was calculated as the square root of Simpson's diversity index over productive rearrangements. TCRdb carries this immuneACCESS record with in-frame sequences only. Its versions omit some clonotypes, under half of them owing to an unresolved V gene in the studies checked, with the rest unexplained. The V and J calls and the clone size are those of that table, but D and trimming were determined from the DNA. The sample table contains 200,000 to 250,000 clones; only one count was recorded for about 85% of them. The ten largest clones add up to about 3% of the sample.

The collaborating institutions used their own protocols to collect whole blood in K2EDTA tubes. Collaborator samples were shipped for TCRbeta analysis as frozen whole blood, isolated PBMCs, or DNA extracted from either sample type. The full study reports these points: How much clinical and demographic metadata was included differed by source and by participant, and the metadata was provided uncurated.

The receptor chain draws on TRBV5-1 and TRBJ1-1; the central 7 bases match TRBD1. The origin of this receptor is a man between 18 and 35 years old with active or convalescent COVID-19. Sequenced input: peripheral blood. The CDR3 protein sequence reads: CASSQRQGRPNTEAFF. The sequence in DNA is TGCGCCAGCAGCCAGAGACAGGGCAGACCGAACACTGAAGCTTTCTTT.